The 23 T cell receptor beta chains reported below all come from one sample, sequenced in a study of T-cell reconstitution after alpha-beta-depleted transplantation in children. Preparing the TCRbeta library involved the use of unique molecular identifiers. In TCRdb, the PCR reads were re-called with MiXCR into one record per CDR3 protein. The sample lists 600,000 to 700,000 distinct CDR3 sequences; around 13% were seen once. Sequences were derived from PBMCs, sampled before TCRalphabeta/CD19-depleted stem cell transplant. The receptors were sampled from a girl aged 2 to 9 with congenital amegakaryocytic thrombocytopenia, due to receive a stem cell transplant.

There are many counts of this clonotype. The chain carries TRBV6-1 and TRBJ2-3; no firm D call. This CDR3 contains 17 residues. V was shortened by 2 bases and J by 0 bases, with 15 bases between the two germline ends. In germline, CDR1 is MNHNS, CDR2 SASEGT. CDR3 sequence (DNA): TGTGCCAGCAGTGAATCTTCCCAAACCCCTAGCACAGATACGCAGTATTTT. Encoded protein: CASSESSQTPSTDTQYF.

The CDR3 here is CSVSHRLKDTEAFF. The CDR3, as DNA: TGCAGCGTTTCTCACAGGTTGAAAGACACTGAAGCTTTCTTT. This rearrangement joins TRBV29-1 to TRBJ1-1, with D possibly being TRBD1 (5 bases). Germline CDR1 and CDR2: SQVTM and ANQGSEA. V was shortened by 5 bases and J by 3 bases, with 16 bases between the two germline ends. The CDR3 covers 14 residues.

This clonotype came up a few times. CDR3 in amino acids: CSARDEFTDTQYF. CDR3 in DNA: TGCAGTGCTAGAGATGAATTCACAGATACGCAGTATTTT. The chain recombines TRBV20-1 with TRBJ2-3; D unclear. CDR3 length: 13 amino acids. Trimming removed 0 bases from V and 2 bases from J, with 6 bases in between. The germline V gene has CDR1 DFQATT and CDR2 SNEGSKA (reference sequence).

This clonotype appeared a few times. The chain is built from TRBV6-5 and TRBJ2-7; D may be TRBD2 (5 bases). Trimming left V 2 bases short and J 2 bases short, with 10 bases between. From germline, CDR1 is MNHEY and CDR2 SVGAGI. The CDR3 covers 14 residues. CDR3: CASSYGSVTYEQYF. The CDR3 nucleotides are TGTGCCAGCAGTTACGGTAGCGTTACCTACGAGCAGTACTTC.

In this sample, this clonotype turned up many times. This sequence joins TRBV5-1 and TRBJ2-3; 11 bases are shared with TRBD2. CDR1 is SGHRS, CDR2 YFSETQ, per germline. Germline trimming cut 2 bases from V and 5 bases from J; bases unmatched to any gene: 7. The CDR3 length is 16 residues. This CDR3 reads CASSLRLAGTQDTQYF. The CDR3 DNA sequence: TGCGCCAGCAGCTTAAGACTAGCGGGGACCCAAGATACGCAGTATTTT.

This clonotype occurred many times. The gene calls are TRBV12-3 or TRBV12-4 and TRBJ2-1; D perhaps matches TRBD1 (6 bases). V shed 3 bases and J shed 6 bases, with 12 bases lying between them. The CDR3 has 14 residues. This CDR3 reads CASSFGTGSNEQFF. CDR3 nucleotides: TGTGCCAGCAGTTTTGGAACAGGGTCCAATGAGCAGTTCTTC.

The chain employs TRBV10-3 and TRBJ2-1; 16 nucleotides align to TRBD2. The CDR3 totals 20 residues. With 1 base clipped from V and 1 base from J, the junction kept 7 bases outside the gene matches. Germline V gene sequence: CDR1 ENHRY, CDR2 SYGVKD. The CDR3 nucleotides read TGTGCCATCAGTGAGTTCGGGACTAGCGGGAGGGCCAAGTCCTACAATGAGCAGTTCTTC. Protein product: CAISEFGTSGRAKSYNEQFF.

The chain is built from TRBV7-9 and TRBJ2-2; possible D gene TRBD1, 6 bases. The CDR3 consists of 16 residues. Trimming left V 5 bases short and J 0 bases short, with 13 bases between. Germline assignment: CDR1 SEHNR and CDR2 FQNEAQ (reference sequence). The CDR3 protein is CASSPTGYPNTGELFF. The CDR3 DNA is TGTGCCAGCAGCCCCACAGGGTATCCGAACACCGGGGAGCTGTTTTTT.

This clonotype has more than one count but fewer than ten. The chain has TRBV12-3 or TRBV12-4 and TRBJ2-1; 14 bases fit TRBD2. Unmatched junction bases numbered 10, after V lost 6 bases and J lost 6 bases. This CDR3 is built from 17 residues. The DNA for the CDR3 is TGTGCCAGCAGCTGGACTAGCGGGAGGACAGTTCCCAATGAGCAGTTCTTC. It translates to CASSWTSGRTVPNEQFF.

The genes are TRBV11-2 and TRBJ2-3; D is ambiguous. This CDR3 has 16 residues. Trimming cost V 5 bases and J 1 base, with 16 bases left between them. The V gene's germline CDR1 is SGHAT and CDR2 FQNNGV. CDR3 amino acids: CASSSLSETGTDTQYF. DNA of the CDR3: TGTGCCAGCAGCAGTCTTAGTGAAACTGGCACAGATACGCAGTATTTT.

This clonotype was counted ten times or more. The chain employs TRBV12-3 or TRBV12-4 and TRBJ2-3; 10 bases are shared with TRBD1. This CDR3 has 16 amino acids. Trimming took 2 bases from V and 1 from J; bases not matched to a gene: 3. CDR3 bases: TGTGCCAGCAGTTTACTGGGACAGGGGCGCACAGATACGCAGTATTTT. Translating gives CASSLLGQGRTDTQYF.

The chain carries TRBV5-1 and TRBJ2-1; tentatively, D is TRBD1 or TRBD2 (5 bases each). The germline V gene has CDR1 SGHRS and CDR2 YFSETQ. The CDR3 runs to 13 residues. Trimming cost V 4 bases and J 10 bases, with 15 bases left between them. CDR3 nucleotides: TGCGCCAGCAGCGTCTGGGACCCGAGGGAGCAGTTCTTC. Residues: CASSVWDPREQFF.

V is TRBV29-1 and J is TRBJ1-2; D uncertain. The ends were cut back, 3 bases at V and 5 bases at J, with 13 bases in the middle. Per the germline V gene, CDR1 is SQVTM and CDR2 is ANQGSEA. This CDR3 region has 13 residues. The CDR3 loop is CSVEGIQKYGYTF. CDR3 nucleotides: TGCAGCGTTGAGGGGATTCAAAAGTATGGCTACACCTTC.

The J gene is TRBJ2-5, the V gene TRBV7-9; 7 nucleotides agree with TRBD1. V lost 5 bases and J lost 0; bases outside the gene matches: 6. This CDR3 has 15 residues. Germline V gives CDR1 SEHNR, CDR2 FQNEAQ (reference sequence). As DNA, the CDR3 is TGTGCCAGCAGCCCCCGGGACAGTGACCAAGAGACCCAGTACTTC. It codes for CASSPRDSDQETQYF.

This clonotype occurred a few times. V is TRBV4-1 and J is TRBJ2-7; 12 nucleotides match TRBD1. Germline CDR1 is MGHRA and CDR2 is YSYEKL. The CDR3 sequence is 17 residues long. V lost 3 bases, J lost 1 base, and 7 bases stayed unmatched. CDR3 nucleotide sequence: TGCGCCAGCAGCCAGGGACAGGGGGCCGTGAGTTCCTACGAGCAGTACTTC. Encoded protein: CASSQGQGAVSSYEQYF.

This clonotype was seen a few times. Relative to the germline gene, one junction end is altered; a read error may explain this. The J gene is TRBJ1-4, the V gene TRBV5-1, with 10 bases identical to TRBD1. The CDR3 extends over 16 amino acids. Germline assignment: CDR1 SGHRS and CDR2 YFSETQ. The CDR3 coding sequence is TGCGCCAGCAGCCGCGACAGGGGGCAGGCTGATGAGAAACTGTTTTTT. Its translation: CASSRDRGQADEKLFF.

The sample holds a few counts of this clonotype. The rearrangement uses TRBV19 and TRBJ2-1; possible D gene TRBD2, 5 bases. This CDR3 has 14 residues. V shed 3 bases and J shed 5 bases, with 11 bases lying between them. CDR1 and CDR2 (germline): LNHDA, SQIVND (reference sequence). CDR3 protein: CASSMVAGDNEQFF. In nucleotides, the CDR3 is TGTGCCAGTAGTATGGTCGCGGGCGACAATGAGCAGTTCTTC.

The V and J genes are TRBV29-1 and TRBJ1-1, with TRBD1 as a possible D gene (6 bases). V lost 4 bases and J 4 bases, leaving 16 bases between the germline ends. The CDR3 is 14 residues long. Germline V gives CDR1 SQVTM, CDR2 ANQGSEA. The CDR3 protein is CSVGSAGGGTEAFF. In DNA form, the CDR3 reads TGCAGCGTTGGATCGGCGGGGGGCGGCACTGAAGCTTTCTTT.

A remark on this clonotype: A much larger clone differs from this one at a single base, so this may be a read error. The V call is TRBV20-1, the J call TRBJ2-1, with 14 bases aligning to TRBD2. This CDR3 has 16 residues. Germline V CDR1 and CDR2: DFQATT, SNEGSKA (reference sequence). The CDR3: CTARPTRTSGRNPQFF. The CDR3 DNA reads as TGCACTGCTAGACCTACTAGGACTAGCGGGAGGAACCCACAGTTCTTC.

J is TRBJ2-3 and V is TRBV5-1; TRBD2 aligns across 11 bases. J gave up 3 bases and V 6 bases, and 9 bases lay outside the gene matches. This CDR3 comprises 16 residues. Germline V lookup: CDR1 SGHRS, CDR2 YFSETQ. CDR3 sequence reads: CASTASGRLFTDTQYF. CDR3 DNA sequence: TGCGCCAGCACTGCTAGCGGGAGGCTCTTTACAGATACGCAGTATTTT.

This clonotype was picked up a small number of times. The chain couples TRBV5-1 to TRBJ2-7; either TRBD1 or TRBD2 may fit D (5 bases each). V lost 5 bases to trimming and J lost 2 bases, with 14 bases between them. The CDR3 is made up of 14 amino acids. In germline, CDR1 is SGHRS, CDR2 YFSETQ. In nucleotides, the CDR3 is TGCGCCAGCAGTCCCGCCGGGGCAGCCTACGAGCAGTACTTC. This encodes CASSPAGAAYEQYF. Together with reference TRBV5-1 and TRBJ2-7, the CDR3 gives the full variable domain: KAGVTQTPRYLIKTRGQQVTLSCSPISGHRSVSWYQQTPGQGLQFLFEYFSETQRNKGNFPGRFSGRQFSNSRSEMNVSTLELGDSALYLCASSPAGAAYEQYFGPGTRLTVT.

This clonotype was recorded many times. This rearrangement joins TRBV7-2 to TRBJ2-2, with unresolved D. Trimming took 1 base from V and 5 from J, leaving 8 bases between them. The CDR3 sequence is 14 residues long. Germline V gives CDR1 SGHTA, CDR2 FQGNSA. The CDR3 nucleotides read TGTGCCAGCAGCTTAGTTATGGCGACCGGGGAGCTGTTTTTT. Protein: CASSLVMATGELFF.

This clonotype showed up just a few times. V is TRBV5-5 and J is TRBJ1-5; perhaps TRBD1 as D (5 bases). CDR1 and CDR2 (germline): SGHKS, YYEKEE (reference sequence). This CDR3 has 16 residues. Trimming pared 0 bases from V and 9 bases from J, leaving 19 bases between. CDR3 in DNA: TGTGCCAGCAGCTTGGATGCGGGGGGGATTGGACCGCCCCAGCATTTT. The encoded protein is CASSLDAGGIGPPQHF.